This record covers a single TCR beta chain. Its specificity is unknown. The data originate from a study of cytomegalovirus exposure and HLA in healthy donors. With 60 Vbeta and 13 Jbeta primers, the PCR was carried out. TCRdb's table, derived via immunoSEQ multiplex PCR, lists solely in-frame clones and lacks some. The repertoire consists of some 130,000 clones, with just under 80% occurring once and the leading ten covering 4.8%. Regarding the study as a whole: Segments of the TCR beta V type were, in most cases, productive about 87% or about 30% of the time in an earlier analysis.

Material: PBMCs. This TCR derives from a man aged 25 to 45 in good health.

CDR3 coding DNA: TGTGCCAGCAGCTCGGGGGGGGCAAGCACAGATACGCAGTATTTT. As protein: CASSSGGASTDTQYF. This rearrangement joins TRBV7-8 to TRBJ2-3; TRBD2 aligns across 8 bases. CDR3 length: 15 residues. CDR1 is SGHVS and CDR2 is FQNEAQ in the germline V gene. The V and J ends lost 4 bases and 0 bases, in that order; junction bases with no gene match: 3. Filled out from reference TRBV7-8 and TRBJ2-3, the complete variable domain reads GAGVSQSPRYKVAKRGQDVALRCDPISGHVSLFWYQQALGQGPEFLTYFQNEAQLDKSGLPSDRFFAERPEGSVSTLKIQRTQQEDSAVYLCASSSGGASTDTQYFGPGTRLTVL.